This T cell receptor beta chain was recovered during a study of T cell responses to AZD1222 COVID-19 vaccine. Broader study findings: Vaccine-related CD4 TCRs covered spike, predominating at 160-218 and 743-854. Possibly, clonal diversity was underestimated; donors were largely white British and included more females. Repertoires were collected only later (after the peak T cell response had occurred).

Clones were sequenced by immunoSEQ multiplex PCR, and TCRdb holds only the in-frame ones, with some missing. The sample records about 190,000 clones, 87% being singletons. Remarks on this clone: No antigen is known for it.

This TCR came from an adult in good health. The source material was peripheral blood, sampled on day 0 of MenACWY control vaccination.

The CDR3 spells CASSQDTHGRTDTQYF. CDR3 coding DNA: TGTGCCAGCAGCCAAGATACCCACGGGCGTACAGATACGCAGTATTTT. The gene calls are TRBV14 and TRBJ2-3; D is unclear. Trimming stripped 0 bases from V and 3 bases from J, with 13 bases between. The CDR3 length is 16 residues. The germline CDR1 and CDR2 sequences are SGHDN and FVKESK.